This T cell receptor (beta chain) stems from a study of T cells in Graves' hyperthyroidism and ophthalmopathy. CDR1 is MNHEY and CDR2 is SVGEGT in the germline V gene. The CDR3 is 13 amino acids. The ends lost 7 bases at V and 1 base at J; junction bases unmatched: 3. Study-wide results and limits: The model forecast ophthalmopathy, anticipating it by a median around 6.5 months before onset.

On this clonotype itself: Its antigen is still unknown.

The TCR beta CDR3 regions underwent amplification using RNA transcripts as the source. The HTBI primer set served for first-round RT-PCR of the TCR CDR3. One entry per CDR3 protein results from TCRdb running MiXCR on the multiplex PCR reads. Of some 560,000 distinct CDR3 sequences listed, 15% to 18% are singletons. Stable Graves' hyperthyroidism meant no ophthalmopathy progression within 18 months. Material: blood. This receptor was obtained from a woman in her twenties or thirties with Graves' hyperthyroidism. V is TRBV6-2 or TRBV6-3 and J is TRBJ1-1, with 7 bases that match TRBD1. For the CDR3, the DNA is TGTGCCAGCAAGGGACAGACGAACACTGAAGCTTTCTTT. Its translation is CASKGQTNTEAFF.